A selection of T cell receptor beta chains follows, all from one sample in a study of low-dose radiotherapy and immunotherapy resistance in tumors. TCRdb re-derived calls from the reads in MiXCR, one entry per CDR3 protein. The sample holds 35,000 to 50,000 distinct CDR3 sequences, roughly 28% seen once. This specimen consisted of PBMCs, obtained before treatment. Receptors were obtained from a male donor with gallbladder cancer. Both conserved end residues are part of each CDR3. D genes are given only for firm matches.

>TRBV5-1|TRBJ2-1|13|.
CASSLVEGDEQFF
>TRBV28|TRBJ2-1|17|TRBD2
CASSFTLLAGVNNEQFF
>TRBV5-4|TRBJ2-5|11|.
CASTMGETQYF
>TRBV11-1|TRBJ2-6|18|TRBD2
CASSSGLAGTSRANVLTF
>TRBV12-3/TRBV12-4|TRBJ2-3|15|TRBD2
CASSPGRAGPVTQYF
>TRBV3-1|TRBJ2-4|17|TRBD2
CASSQDPSGGATSIQYF
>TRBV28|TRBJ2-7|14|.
CASTSGDSSYEQYF
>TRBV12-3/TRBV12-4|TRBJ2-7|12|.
CASSSPWVEQYF
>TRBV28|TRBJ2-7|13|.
CASSSDRSYEQYF
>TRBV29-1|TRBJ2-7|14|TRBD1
CSVARDRVTYEQYF
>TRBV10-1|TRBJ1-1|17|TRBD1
CASSRGRLGQGNTEAFF
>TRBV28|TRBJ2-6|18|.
CASRGSQGAHSGANVLTF
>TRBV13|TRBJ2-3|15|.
CASSLEGGEPDTQYF
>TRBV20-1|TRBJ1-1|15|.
CSASISGGPWTEAFF
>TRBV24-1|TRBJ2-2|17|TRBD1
CATSDIPRQGAAGELFF
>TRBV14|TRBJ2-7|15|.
CASSPERVVGYEQYF
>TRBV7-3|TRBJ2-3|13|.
CASSWTSTDTQYF
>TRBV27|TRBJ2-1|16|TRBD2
CASRLGLAGGWNEQFF
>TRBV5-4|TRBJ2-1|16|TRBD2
CASSIQAGGPVNEQFF
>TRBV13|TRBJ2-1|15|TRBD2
CASSLTAGVYNEQFF
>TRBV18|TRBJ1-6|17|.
CASSEQPGTGYNSPLHF
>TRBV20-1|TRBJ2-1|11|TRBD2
CSAPSGNEQFF
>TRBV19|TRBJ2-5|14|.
CASSIPGGDETQYF
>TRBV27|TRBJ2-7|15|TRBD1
CASSRGTDLTYEQYF
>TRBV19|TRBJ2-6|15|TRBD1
CATSGQGSGANVLTF
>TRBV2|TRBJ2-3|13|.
CASSWAGADTQYF
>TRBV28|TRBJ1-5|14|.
CASLQGKGNQPQHF
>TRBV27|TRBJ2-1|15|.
CASSPQATLTGRQFF
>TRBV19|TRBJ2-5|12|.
CASRIAGETQYF
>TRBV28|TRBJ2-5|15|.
CASSLPSQYKETQYF
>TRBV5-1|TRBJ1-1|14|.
CASSGPGPPTEAFF
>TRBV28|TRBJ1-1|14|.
CASSVRGRNTEAFF
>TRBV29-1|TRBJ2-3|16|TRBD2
CSVSTTSAVRGDTQYF
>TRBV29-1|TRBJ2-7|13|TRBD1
CSVVPGQSYEQYF
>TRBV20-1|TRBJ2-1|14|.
CSANQRGNYNEQFF
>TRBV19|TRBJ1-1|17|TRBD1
CASSINRGRGWNTEAFF
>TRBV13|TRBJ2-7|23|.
CASTNQTSMYLCASSRDYYEQYF
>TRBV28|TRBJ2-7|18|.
CASSLMGNNLGFLHEQYF
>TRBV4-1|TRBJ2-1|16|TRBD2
CASSQGLAGLYNEQFF
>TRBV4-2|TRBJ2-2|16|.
CASSQDPGGGSGELFF
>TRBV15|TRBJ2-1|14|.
CATTRTLTYNEQFF
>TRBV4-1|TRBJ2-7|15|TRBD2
CASSHKASGTYEQYF
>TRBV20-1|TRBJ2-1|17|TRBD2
CSARDLESGVTYNEQFF
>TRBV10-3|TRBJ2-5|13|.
CAISESTEETQYF
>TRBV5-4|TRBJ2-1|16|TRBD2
CASSLVGGGVGDEQFF
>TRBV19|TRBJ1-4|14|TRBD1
CASSPGQGNEKLFF